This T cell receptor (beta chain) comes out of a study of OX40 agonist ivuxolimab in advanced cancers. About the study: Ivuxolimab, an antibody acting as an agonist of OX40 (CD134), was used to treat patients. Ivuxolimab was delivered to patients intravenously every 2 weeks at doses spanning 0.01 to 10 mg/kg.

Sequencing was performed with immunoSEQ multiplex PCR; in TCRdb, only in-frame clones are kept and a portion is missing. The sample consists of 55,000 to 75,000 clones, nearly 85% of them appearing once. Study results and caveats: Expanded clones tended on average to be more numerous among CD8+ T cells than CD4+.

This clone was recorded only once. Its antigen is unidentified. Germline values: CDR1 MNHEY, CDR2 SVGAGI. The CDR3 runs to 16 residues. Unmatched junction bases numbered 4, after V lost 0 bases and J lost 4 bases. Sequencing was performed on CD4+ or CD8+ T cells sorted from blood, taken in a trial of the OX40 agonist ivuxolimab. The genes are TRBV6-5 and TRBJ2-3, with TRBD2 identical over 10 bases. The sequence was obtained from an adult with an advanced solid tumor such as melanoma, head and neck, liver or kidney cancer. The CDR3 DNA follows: TGTGCCAGCAGTTACTCTACTAGCGGGGTCTCAGATACGCAGTATTTT. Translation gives CASSYSTSGVSDTQYF.